These 25 T cell receptor beta chains share one sample of origin, sequenced in a study of radiotherapy plus CTLA-4 blockade in lung cancer. The assay was immunoSEQ multiplex PCR, and TCRdb's table has in-frame clones only and misses some. The table includes fewer than 85,000 clones, 85% to 90% detected once. The specimen was peripheral blood, collected from a patient treated with radiotherapy plus ipilimumab. These receptors were collected from a human donor with non-small cell lung cancer who had stable disease on radiotherapy plus ipilimumab.

The gene calls are TRBV19 and TRBJ2-1, with 9 bases aligning to TRBD1. The CDR3 spans 14 residues. V shed 4 bases and J 4 bases; nucleotides not matched to a gene: 2. CDR1 and CDR2 (germline): LNHDA, SQIVND (reference sequence). The CDR3 DNA reads as TGTGCCAGTAGTAAGACAGGGGGTTACAATGAGCAGTTCTTC. Its translation is CASSKTGGYNEQFF.

The chain is built from TRBV6-5 and TRBJ1-1; D remains ambiguous. CDR1 and CDR2 (germline): MNHEY, SVGAGI. This CDR3 comprises 14 residues. The ends were cut back, 4 bases at V and 2 bases at J, with 11 bases in the middle. CDR3 in DNA: TGTGCCAGCAGTTTAAGCAACTTCAACACTGAAGCTTTCTTT. It encodes CASSLSNFNTEAFF.

The rearrangement uses TRBV5-1 and TRBJ1-1, with 7 bases aligning to TRBD1. The CDR3 runs 13 residues. Germline loops: CDR1 SGHRS, CDR2 YFSETQ. The V and J ends lost 4 bases and 4 bases, in that order; junction bases with no gene match: 4. The CDR3 is CASSPSGGTEAFF. CDR3 DNA sequence: TGCGCCAGCAGCCCATCAGGGGGCACTGAAGCTTTCTTT. The full variable domain, rest sourced from reference TRBV5-1 and TRBJ1-1, is KAGVTQTPRYLIKTRGQQVTLSCSPISGHRSVSWYQQTPGQGLQFLFEYFSETQRNKGNFPGRFSGRQFSNSRSEMNVSTLELGDSALYLCASSPSGGTEAFFGQGTRLTVV.

The chain carries TRBV30 and TRBJ1-2; D is uncertain. CDR3 length: 10 residues. The germline V gene encodes CDR1 GTSNPN and CDR2 SVGIG (reference sequence). The CDR3 DNA follows: TGTGCATATCGGCCCGGCGGCTACACCTTC. This codes for CAYRPGGYTF. Filled out from reference TRBV30 and TRBJ1-2, the complete variable domain reads SQTIHQWPATLVQPVGSPLSLECTVEGTSNPNLYWYRQAAGRGLQLLFYSVGIGQISSEVPQNLSASRPQDRQFILSSKKLLLSDSGFYLCAYRPGGYTFGSGTRLTVV.

The chain links TRBV18 to TRBJ2-5; unclear D gene. Germline V gene data show CDR1 as KGHSH and CDR2 as LQKENI. V lost 0 bases to trimming and J lost 6 bases, with 11 bases between them. The CDR3 is made up of 14 amino acids. The chain's CDR3 is CASSPPTTGKTQYF. The CDR3, as DNA: TGTGCCAGCTCACCACCCACAACTGGGAAGACCCAGTACTTC.

V and J are TRBV19 and TRBJ2-3, with D unclear. There are 11 residues in the CDR3. Germline V CDR1 and CDR2: LNHDA, SQIVND (reference sequence). V shed 7 bases and J shed 6 bases, with 8 bases lying between them. The CDR3 reads CASNLADTQYF. The CDR3 DNA reads as TGTGCCAGTAACCTGGCTGATACGCAGTATTTT.

The rearrangement joins TRBV6-1 to TRBJ2-5, with no clear D. The CDR3 sequence is 13 residues long. Trimming took 5 bases from V and 1 from J, leaving 8 bases between them. CDR1 and CDR2 (germline): MNHNS, SASEGT. The CDR3 region is CASSRVRQETQYF. CDR3 nucleotide sequence: TGTGCCAGCAGTCGTGTACGCCAAGAGACCCAGTACTTC.

The table lists this clone with a count of one. The junction does not match germline at one end; this may be a read error. The chain joins TRBV7-6 to TRBJ2-1, with D possibly being TRBD2 (7 bases). Germline CDR1 SGHVS, CDR2 FNYEAQ. CDR3 size: 15 residues. In DNA, the CDR3 is TGTGCCAGCAGCCTAGCGGACAGTGGATTCGATGAGCAGTTCTTC. Amino acids: CASSLADSGFDEQFF.

The chain recombines TRBV19 with TRBJ1-6; TRBD1 aligns across 7 bases. Per germline, CDR1 LNHDA and CDR2 SQIVND (reference sequence). J gave up 7 bases and V 3 bases, and 6 bases lay outside the gene matches. The CDR3 length is 15 residues. This CDR3 is CASSIQGQENSPLHF. DNA of the CDR3: TGTGCCAGTAGTATTCAAGGACAGGAGAATTCACCCCTCCACTTT.

The chain employs TRBV19 and TRBJ2-5, with 7 positions matching TRBD1. Germline CDR1 LNHDA, CDR2 SQIVND (reference sequence). The ends lost 4 bases at V and 2 bases at J; junction bases unmatched: 4. The CDR3 is made up of 14 amino acids. CDR3 amino acids: CASSSGDSQETQYF. The CDR3 DNA is TGTGCCAGTAGTAGTGGGGACAGTCAAGAGACCCAGTACTTC. Filled out from reference TRBV19 and TRBJ2-5, the complete variable domain reads DGGITQSPKYLFRKEGQNVTLSCEQNLNHDAMYWYRQDPGQGLRLIYYSQIVNDFQKGDIAEGYSVSREKKESFPLTVTSAQKNPTAFYLCASSSGDSQETQYFGPGTRLLVL.

This rearrangement joins TRBV5-1 to TRBJ1-3, with a tentative D call TRBD1 (6 bases). V was pared by 4 bases and J by 11 bases, with 16 bases between. The CDR3 extends over 13 amino acids. The germline V gene has CDR1 SGHRS and CDR2 YFSETQ. CDR3 amino acids: CASSDPGERAIYF. In nucleotides, the CDR3 is TGCGCCAGCAGCGACCCAGGGGAGCGCGCCATATATTTT.

The chain links TRBV28 to TRBJ1-2; D gene uncertain. This CDR3 contains 10 residues. V dropped 4 bases and J dropped 4 bases, with 1 base sitting between them. Per germline, CDR1 MDHEN and CDR2 SYDVKM. The CDR3 DNA is TGTGCCAGCAGTTCCTATGGCTACACCTTC. It specifies CASSSYGYTF.

The chain has TRBV4-1 and TRBJ2-3; maybe TRBD2 (6 bases). V was shortened by 0 bases and J by 1 base, with 11 bases between the two germline ends. Per germline, CDR1 MGHRA and CDR2 YSYEKL. CDR3 length: 16 amino acids. For the CDR3, the DNA is TGCGCCAGCAGCCAAGAAAAGGCTAGCGGCACAGATACGCAGTATTTT. Translated, it gives CASSQEKASGTDTQYF.

The V gene is TRBV4-1, the J gene TRBJ2-1, with D possibly matching TRBD2 (5 bases). V lost 5 bases to trimming and J lost 13 bases, with 15 bases between them. The CDR3 has 12 residues. Per germline, CDR1 MGHRA and CDR2 YSYEKL. The CDR3 nucleotides read TGCGCCAGCAGCTCCGGGGTAGGGAAACAGTTCTTC. Translation: CASSSGVGKQFF.

The chain combines TRBV6-1 with TRBJ2-7; the match to TRBD2 covers 8 bases. V lost 2 bases, J lost 2 bases, and 5 bases stayed unmatched. Germline V CDR1 and CDR2: MNHNS, SASEGT. CDR3 length: 15 amino acids. The CDR3 reads CASSEWAGLAYEQYF. DNA of the CDR3: TGTGCCAGCAGTGAATGGGCGGGACTAGCCTACGAGCAGTACTTC.

This chain connects TRBV5-1 to TRBJ1-4, with D perhaps matching TRBD1 (5 bases). The ends were cut back, 1 base at V and 8 bases at J, with 12 bases in the middle. The germline V gene has CDR1 SGHRS and CDR2 YFSETQ. The CDR3 has 14 residues. CDR3: CASSLLGEGEKLFF. CDR3 sequence (DNA): TGCGCCAGCAGCTTGTTAGGGGAGGGGGAAAAACTGTTTTTT.

This clone was seen a few times. The chain is built from TRBV7-2 and TRBJ1-1; D uncertain. Trimming pared 2 bases from V and 5 bases from J, leaving 9 bases between. The CDR3 sequence is 13 residues long. The germline CDR1 and CDR2 sequences are SGHTA and FQGNSA. Here the CDR3 reads CASSLWEGTEAFF. DNA of the CDR3: TGTGCCAGCAGCTTATGGGAGGGAACTGAAGCTTTCTTT.

This clone was observed a single time. The chain joins TRBV28 to TRBJ2-2; D perhaps matches TRBD2 (5 bases). Trimming took off 8 bases at V and 6 bases at J, with 19 bases between the two ends. Germline CDR1 is MDHEN and CDR2 is SYDVKM. The CDR3 covers 15 residues. In nucleotides, the CDR3 is TGTGCCAGCGTTAGGACTGGGGAAAGACCCGGGGAGCTGTTTTTT. This sequence encodes CASVRTGERPGELFF.

This clone was counted only a few times. The V and J genes are TRBV2 and TRBJ2-3, with 10 bases lining up with TRBD1. CDR1 is SNHLY, CDR2 FYNNEI, per germline. With 5 bases clipped from V and 1 base from J, the junction kept 3 bases outside the gene matches. The CDR3 contains 15 residues. The CDR3 bases are TGTGCCAGCAGTAGCGGGACAGGGGGCACAGATACGCAGTATTTT. Translating gives CASSSGTGGTDTQYF.

This clone showed up just a few times. This chain's CDR3 is CASSAWAGVNTEAFF. CDR3 DNA sequence: TGTGCCAGCAGTGCTTGGGCAGGGGTGAACACTGAAGCTTTCTTT. The chain couples TRBV6-1 to TRBJ1-1; D might be TRBD1 (6 bases). The germline V gene has CDR1 MNHNS and CDR2 SASEGT. Trimming shortened V by 4 bases and J by 0 bases, and 12 bases separated the two germline ends. The CDR3 totals 15 residues.

The chain combines TRBV9 with TRBJ2-5; D is uncertain. V lost 3 bases to trimming and J lost 4 bases, with 16 bases between them. Germline V gives CDR1 SGDLS, CDR2 YYNGEE. The CDR3 loop spans 15 amino acids. The CDR3 loop is CASSAWAATAETQYF. The CDR3 bases are TGTGCCAGCAGCGCCTGGGCCGCAACGGCAGAGACCCAGTACTTC.

The gene calls are TRBV7-9 and TRBJ2-2; tentative D call: TRBD1 (5 bases). Germline V CDR1 and CDR2: SEHNR, FQNEAQ (reference sequence). Deletions cut 7 bases from V and 0 bases from J, with 12 bases between. The CDR3 sequence is 15 residues long. The CDR3 DNA reads as TGTGCCAGCAAAGCCTGGACATCGAACACCGGGGAGCTGTTTTTT. It specifies CASKAWTSNTGELFF.

This rearrangement joins TRBV7-2 to TRBJ1-2, with TRBD1 identical over 7 bases. V was clipped by 4 bases and J by 4 bases; unmatched bases: 9. Germline lookup yields CDR1 SGHTA and CDR2 FQGNSA. This CDR3 spans 15 amino acids. CDR3 in DNA: TGTGCCAGCAGCTCTAGGGCGGGACAGCCCTATGGCTACACCTTC. Its translation: CASSSRAGQPYGYTF. Together with reference TRBV7-2 and TRBJ1-2, the CDR3 gives the full variable domain: GAGVSQSPSNKVTEKGKDVELRCDPISGHTALYWYRQSLGQGLEFLIYFQGNSAPDKSGLPSDRFSAERTGGSVSTLTIQRTQQEDSAVYLCASSSRAGQPYGYTFGSGTRLTVV.

The chain employs TRBV11-1 and TRBJ2-1, with 8 bases lining up with TRBD2. The CDR3 has 18 amino acids. V gave up 5 bases and J gave up 0 bases; unmatched junction bases: 12. The germline CDR1 and CDR2 sequences are SGHAT and FQDESV (reference sequence). In DNA, the CDR3 is TGTGCCAGCAGCCCTAGCTCCGGACTAGCCTTCTCCTACAATGAGCAGTTCTTC. Amino acid sequence: CASSPSSGLAFSYNEQFF.

This sequence joins TRBV27 and TRBJ1-2, with 9 positions matching TRBD1. Germline V CDR1 and CDR2: MNHEY, SMNVEV (reference sequence). The CDR3 covers 15 residues. V lost 4 bases, J lost 5 bases, and 8 bases stayed unmatched. This CDR3 is CASSSWDREGYGYTF. The DNA for the CDR3 is TGTGCCAGCAGTTCCTGGGACAGGGAAGGGTATGGCTACACCTTC.